This is a list of T cell receptor beta chains from one sample in a study of blood T cells in healthy people across ages. TCRdb recomputed calls from the 5' RACE reads with MiXCR, one row per CDR3 protein. The table shows roughly 2 million distinct CDR3 sequences, with less than 50% occurring only once. The sequenced sample consisted of blood. These receptors all come from a woman aged 40 to 49 in good health. Each CDR3 is given with its conserved first and last residue. D genes are given only for firm matches. Clone sizes are given selectively: once, few, many, or a class where the clone is expanded.

D	size	V	J	CDR3	DNA
.	few	TRBV20-1	TRBJ2-5	CSARLLQGGETQYF	TGCAGTGCTAGACTCTTACAGGGTGGAGAGACCCAGTACTTC
.	few	TRBV20-1	TRBJ2-1	CSASGRSYNEQFF	TGCAGTGCTAGCGGGAGATCCTACAATGAGCAGTTCTTC
TRBD1	once	TRBV29-1	TRBJ1-2	CSSGTGLNYGYTF	TGCAGCTCTGGGACAGGGCTAAACTATGGCTACACCTTC
.	.	TRBV20-1	TRBJ2-7	CSARDRGSHNEQYF	TGCAGTGCTAGAGATCGGGGGTCACACAATGAGCAGTACTTC
TRBD1	few	TRBV7-2	TRBJ2-7	CASSRLQGAVNEQYF	TGTGCCAGCAGCCGCCTTCAGGGGGCGGTCAACGAGCAGTACTTC
.	many	TRBV29-1	TRBJ2-1	CSVKVWGSSYNEQFF	TGCAGCGTTAAAGTGTGGGGGAGCTCCTACAATGAGCAGTTCTTC
TRBD2	once	TRBV4-1	TRBJ2-5	CASSQVAISGGAKYF	TGCGCCAGCAGCCAAGTGGCTATTAGCGGGGGGGCGAAGTACTTC
.	few	TRBV7-2	TRBJ2-4	CASSPRERSPIAKNIQYF	TGTGCCAGCAGCCCCAGAGAGCGGTCTCCGATAGCCAAAAACATTCAGTACTTC
TRBD1	.	TRBV7-2	TRBJ1-6	CASRHQGEGSPLHF	TGTGCCAGCAGGCATCAGGGGGAAGGGTCACCCCTCCACTTT
.	.	TRBV24-1	TRBJ2-1	CTTSDYGRNNQETQFF	TGTACCACCAGTGATTATGGACGAAACAACCAAGAGACCCAGTTCTTC
TRBD1	.	TRBV11-2	TRBJ1-1	CASSPRAGGHTEAFF	TGTGCCAGCAGCCCCCGGGCAGGGGGCCACACTGAAGCTTTCTTT
.	many	TRBV4-2	TRBJ2-3	CASSQEDTQYF	TGTGCCAGCAGCCAAGAAGATACGCAGTATTTT
.	.	TRBV6-6	TRBJ1-2	CASRPHALRQFVGYTF	TGTGCCAGCAGGCCACACGCTCTCAGGCAGTTTGTCGGCTACACCTTC
.	once	TRBV20-1	TRBJ2-7	CSASTYNEQYF	TGCAGTGCTTCTACCTACAATGAGCAGTACTTC
TRBD1	.	TRBV18	TRBJ2-6	CASSSDRGWANVLTF	TGTGCCAGCTCGTCGGACAGGGGTTGGGCCAACGTCCTGACTTTC
.	.	TRBV20-1	TRBJ2-1	CSARAGAQGQFF	TGCAGTGCTAGGGCAGGGGCCCAAGGGCAGTTCTTC
.	.	TRBV2	TRBJ2-7	CASSEAGKDEQYF	TGTGCCAGCAGTGAAGCGGGCAAGGACGAGCAGTACTTC
.	once	TRBV5-1	TRBJ2-3	CASSLNPAWFLDTQYF	TGCGCCAGCAGCTTGAACCCAGCGTGGTTTCTAGATACGCAGTATTTT
.	few	TRBV5-1	TRBJ2-4	CASSLAGTPEDIQYF	TGCGCCAGCAGCTTGGCGGGGACCCCGGAGGACATTCAGTACTTC
.	.	TRBV27	TRBJ1-1	CASSMLLGTSNTEAFF	TGTGCCAGCAGTATGCTTCTAGGGACGTCGAACACTGAAGCTTTCTTT
TRBD2	.	TRBV4-1	TRBJ2-4	CASSQVRGWTKNIQYF	TGCGCCAGCAGCCAAGTGCGGGGGTGGACCAAAAACATTCAGTACTTC
TRBD1	.	TRBV15	TRBJ1-5	CATSRMGQGDNQPQHF	TGTGCCACCAGCAGAATGGGACAGGGGGACAATCAGCCCCAGCATTTT
TRBD2	once	TRBV4-3	TRBJ2-2	CASSQDLSGGTNTGELFF	TGCGCCAGCAGCCAAGATCTTAGCGGGGGGACGAACACCGGGGAGTTGTTTTTT
TRBD2	few	TRBV7-2	TRBJ2-5	CASSLDPGGRETQYF	TGTGCCAGCAGCTTAGATCCGGGGGGGCGGGAGACCCAGTACTTC
.	few	TRBV10-3	TRBJ2-7	CAISERTDSYEQYF	TGTGCCATCAGTGAAAGGACGGACTCCTACGAGCAGTACTTC
TRBD2	few	TRBV12-3/TRBV12-4	TRBJ2-3	CASILAGVTDTQYF	TGTGCCAGCATACTAGCGGGGGTCACAGATACGCAGTATTTT
.	few	TRBV29-1	TRBJ2-3	CSVNRVETDTQYF	TGCAGCGTTAACAGGGTGGAGACAGATACGCAGTATTTT